This T cell receptor (beta chain) was identified during a study of T cell responses to AZD1222 COVID-19 vaccine. This clone was found once. Its specificity is not known. The sample carries other DNA sequences with the same CDR3. This table comes from immunoSEQ multiplex PCR, and its TCRdb copy is limited to in-frame clones, with some not included. The sample shows 150,000 to 200,000 clones, about 91% of them seen only once. Study-level points and caveats: Spike-specific TCR breadth and depth rose after two AZD1222 doses. White British donors predominated, females outnumbered males, and clonal diversity was possibly underestimated. Repertoires were sampled only after the peak T cell response. The study found vaccine-associated CD4 TCRs spanning spike, dominant at 160-218 and 743-854.

The TCR was taken from an adult who received the AZD1222 COVID-19 vaccine. Source: peripheral blood, taken 28 days after the second AZD1222 dose.

CDR3 coding DNA: TGTGCCAGCTCACCTGGCAGTTACGAGCAGTACTTC. It is translated as CASSPGSYEQYF. The V gene is TRBV18, the J gene TRBJ2-7, with no clear D. Trimming stripped 3 bases from V and 4 bases from J, with 7 bases between. The CDR3 is made up of 12 amino acids. From germline, CDR1 is KGHSH and CDR2 LQKENI.